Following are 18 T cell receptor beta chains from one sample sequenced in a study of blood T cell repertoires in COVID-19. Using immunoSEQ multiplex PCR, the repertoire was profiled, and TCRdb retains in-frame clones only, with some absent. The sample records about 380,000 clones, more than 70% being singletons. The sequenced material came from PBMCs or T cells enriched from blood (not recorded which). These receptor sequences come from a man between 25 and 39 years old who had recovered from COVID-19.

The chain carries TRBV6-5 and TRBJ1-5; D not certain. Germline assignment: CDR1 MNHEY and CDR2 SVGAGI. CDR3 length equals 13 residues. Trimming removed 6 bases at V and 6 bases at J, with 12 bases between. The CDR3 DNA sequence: TGTGCCAGCAGCCCGGACGGGATTCAGCCCCAGCATTTT. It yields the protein CASSPDGIQPQHF.

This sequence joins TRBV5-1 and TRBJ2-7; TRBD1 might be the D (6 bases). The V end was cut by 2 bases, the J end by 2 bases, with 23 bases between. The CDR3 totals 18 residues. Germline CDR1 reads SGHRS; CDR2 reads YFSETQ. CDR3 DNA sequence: TGCGCCAGCAGCTTCGAGGTGGTCTCTTGGACAGACCCCTACGAGCAGTACTTC. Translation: CASSFEVVSWTDPYEQYF.

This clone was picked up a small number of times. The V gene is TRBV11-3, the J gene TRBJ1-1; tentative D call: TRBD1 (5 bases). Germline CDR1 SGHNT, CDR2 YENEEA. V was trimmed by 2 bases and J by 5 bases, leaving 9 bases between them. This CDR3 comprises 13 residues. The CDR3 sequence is CASSLTGGTEAFF. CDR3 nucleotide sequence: TGTGCCAGCAGCTTAACGGGGGGGACTGAAGCTTTCTTT.

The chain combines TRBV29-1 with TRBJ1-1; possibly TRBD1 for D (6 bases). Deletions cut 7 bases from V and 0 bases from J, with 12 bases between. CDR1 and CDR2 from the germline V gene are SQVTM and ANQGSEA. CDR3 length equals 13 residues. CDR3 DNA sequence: TGCAGCGCCTCGGACAGCATGAACACTGAAGCTTTCTTT. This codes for CSASDSMNTEAFF.

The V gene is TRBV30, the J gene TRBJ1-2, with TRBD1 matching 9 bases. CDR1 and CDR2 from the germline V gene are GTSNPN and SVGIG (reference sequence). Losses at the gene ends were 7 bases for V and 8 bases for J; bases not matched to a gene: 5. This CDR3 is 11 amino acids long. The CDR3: CASITGGGYTF. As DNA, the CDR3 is TGTGCCTCTATCACAGGGGGCGGCTACACCTTC. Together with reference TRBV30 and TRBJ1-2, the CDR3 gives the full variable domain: SQTIHQWPATLVQPVGSPLSLECTVEGTSNPNLYWYRQAAGRGLQLLFYSVGIGQISSEVPQNLSASRPQDRQFILSSKKLLLSDSGFYLCASITGGGYTFGSGTRLTVV.

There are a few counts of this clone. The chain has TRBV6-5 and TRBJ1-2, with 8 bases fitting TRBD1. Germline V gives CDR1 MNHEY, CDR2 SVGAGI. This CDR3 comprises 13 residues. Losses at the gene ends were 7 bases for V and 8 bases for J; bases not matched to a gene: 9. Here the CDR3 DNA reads TGTGCCAGCATTTCAGGACAGGGAGGGGGCTACACCTTC. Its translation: CASISGQGGGYTF.

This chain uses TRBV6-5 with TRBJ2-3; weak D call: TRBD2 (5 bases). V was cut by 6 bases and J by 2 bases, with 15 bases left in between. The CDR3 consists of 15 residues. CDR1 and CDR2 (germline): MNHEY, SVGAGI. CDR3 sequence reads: CASRRERLNTDTQYF. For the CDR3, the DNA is TGTGCCAGCAGGAGGGAGAGGCTGAACACAGATACGCAGTATTTT.

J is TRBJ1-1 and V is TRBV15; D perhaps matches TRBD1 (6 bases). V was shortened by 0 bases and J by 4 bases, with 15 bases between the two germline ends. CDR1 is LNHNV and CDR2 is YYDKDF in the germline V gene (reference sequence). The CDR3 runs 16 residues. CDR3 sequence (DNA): TGTGCCACCAGCAGAGATCGGCCAGGGGCTAGCACTGAAGCTTTCTTT. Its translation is CATSRDRPGASTEAFF.

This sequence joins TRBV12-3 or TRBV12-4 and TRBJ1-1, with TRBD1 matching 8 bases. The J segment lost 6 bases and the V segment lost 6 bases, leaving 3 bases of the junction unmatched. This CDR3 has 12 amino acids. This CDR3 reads CASRDRAPEAFF. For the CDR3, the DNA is TGTGCCAGCAGGGACAGGGCCCCTGAAGCTTTCTTT.

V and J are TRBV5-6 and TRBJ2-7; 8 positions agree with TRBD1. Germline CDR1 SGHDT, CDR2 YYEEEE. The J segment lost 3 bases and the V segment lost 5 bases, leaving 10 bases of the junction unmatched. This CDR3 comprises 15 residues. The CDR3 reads CASRPGQGRGYEQYF. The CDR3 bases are TGTGCCAGCAGACCCGGACAGGGAAGGGGCTACGAGCAGTACTTC.

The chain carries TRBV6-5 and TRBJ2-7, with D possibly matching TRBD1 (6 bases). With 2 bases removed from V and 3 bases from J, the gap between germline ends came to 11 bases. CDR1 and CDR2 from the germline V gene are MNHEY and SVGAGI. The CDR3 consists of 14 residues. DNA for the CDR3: TGTGCCAGCAGTTACAGAAGACAGGACTACGAGCAGTACTTC. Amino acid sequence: CASSYRRQDYEQYF.

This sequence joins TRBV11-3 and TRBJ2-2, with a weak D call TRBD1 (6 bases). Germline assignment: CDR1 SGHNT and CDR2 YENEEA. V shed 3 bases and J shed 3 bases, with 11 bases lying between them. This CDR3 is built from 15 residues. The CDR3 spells CASSFRGTDTGELFF. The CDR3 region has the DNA TGTGCCAGCAGCTTCAGGGGAACGGACACCGGGGAGCTGTTTTTT.

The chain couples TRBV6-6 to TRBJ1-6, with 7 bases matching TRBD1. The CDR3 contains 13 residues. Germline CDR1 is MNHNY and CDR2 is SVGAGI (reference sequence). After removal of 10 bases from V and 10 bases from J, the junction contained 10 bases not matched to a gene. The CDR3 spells CAISTGSESPLHF. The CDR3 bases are TGTGCCATCTCGACAGGGTCTGAATCACCCCTCCACTTT.

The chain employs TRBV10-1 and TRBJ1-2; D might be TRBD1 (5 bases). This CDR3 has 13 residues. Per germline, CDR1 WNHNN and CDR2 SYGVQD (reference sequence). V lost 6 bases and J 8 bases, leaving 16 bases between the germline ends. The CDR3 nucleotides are TGCGCCAGCAGCACGGACCGGGGGTCAGGCTACACCTTC. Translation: CASSTDRGSGYTF.

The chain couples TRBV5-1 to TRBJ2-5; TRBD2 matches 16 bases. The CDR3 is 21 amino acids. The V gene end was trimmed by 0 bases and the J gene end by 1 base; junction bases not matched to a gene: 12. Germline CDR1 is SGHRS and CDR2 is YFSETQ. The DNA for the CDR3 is TGCGCCAGCAGCTTGGACCCCCCGGGACTAGCGGGGGGGTGGGGCCAAGAGACCCAGTACTTC. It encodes CASSLDPPGLAGGWGQETQYF.

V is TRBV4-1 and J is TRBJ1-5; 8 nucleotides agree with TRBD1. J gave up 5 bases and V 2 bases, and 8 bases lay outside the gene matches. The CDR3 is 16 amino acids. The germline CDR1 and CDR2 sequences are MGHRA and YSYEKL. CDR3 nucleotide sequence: TGCGCCAGCAGCCAATCTTGGACAGGGCCCCATCAGCCCCAGCATTTT. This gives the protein CASSQSWTGPHQPQHF.

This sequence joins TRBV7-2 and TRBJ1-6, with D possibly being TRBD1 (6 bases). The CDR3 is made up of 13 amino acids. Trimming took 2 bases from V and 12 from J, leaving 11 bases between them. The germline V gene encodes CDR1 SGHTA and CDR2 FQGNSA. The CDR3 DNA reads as TGTGCCAGCAGCTTACAGGGGTCGGGACCCCTCCACTTT. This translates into CASSLQGSGPLHF.

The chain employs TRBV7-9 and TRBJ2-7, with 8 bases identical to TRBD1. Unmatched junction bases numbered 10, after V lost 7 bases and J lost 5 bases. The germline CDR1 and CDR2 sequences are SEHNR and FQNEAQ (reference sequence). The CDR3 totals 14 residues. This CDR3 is CASTPPQGADEQYF. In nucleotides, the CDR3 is TGTGCCAGCACCCCACCCCAGGGGGCCGACGAGCAGTACTTC.